This T cell receptor (beta chain) was observed in a study of beta chain features in type 1 diabetes. Expressed TCRB transcripts were sequenced, since all the RNA that had been isolated was reverse transcribed. Generated by immunoSEQ multiplex PCR, the TCRdb table keeps only in-frame clones and is missing some. This table holds 300,000 to 400,000 clones, around 12% found once. The CDR3 consists of 13 residues. Germline V gene data show CDR1 as KGHSH and CDR2 as LQKENI. Trimming stripped 3 bases from V and 4 bases from J, with 9 bases between. The chain couples TRBV18 to TRBJ1-1; TRBD1 might be the D (5 bases). The sample was naive CD4+ T cells from blood. The origin of this receptor is a man younger than 35 in good health. The CDR3 spells CASSPTGGTEAFF. The CDR3 DNA reads TGTGCCAGCTCACCGACGGGGGGCACTGAAGCTTTCTTT.